This T cell receptor beta chain was sequenced in a study of T cells of healthy individuals. TCRdb processed the 5' RACE reads anew with MiXCR; each CDR3 protein has one entry. Altogether tens of thousands of distinct CDR3 sequences are present, more than 5% being singletons, with the ten largest covering around 8%. The CDR3 covers 16 residues. Trimming took 5 bases from V and 6 from J, leaving 19 bases between them. Germline V lookup: CDR1 SGHTA, CDR2 FQGNSA. This clonotype was detected ten times or more. This chain joins TRBV7-2 and TRBJ2-2; a possible D gene is TRBD2 (5 bases). The sequence derives from a female donor in good health. CDR3 in DNA: TGTGCCAGCAGCCCTCCATTGGGGTGGGGAGCCGGGGAGCTGTTTTTT. The encoded protein is CASSPPLGWGAGELFF. The full variable domain, in which reference TRBV7-2 and TRBJ2-2 provide the parts outside the CDR3, is GAGVSQSPSNKVTEKGKDVELRCDPISGHTALYWYRQSLGQGLEFLIYFQGNSAPDKSGLPSDRFSAERTGGSVSTLTIQRTQQEDSAVYLCASSPPLGWGAGELFFGEGSRLTVL.